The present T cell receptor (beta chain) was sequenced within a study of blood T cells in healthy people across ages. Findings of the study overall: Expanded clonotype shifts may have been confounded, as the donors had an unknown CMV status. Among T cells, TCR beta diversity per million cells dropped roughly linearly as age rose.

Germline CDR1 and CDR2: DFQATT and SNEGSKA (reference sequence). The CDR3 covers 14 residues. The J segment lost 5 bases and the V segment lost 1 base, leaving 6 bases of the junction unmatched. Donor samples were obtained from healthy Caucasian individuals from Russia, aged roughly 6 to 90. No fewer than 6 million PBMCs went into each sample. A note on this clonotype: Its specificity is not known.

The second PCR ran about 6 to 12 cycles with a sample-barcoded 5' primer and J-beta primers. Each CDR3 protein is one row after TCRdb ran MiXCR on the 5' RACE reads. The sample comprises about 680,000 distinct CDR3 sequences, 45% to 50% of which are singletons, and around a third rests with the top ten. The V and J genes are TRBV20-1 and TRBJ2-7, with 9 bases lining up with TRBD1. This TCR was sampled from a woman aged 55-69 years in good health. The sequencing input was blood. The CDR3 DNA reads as TGCAGTGCTAGAGTAGGGACAGGGTTGAACGAGCAGTACTTC. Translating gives CSARVGTGLNEQYF.